This TCR beta chain stems from a study of T cell repertoires in cytomegalovirus infection. Study in general: CMV infection and matching HLA type were both indicated by public TCR beta signatures. The study's findings and limits: Clonotype analysis showed dominance of the ex vivo response by HLA-C-restricted CMV-specific TCR beta clonotypes.

TCRdb called the reads again in MiXCR, with one record for every CDR3 protein. The sample holds hundreds of thousands of distinct CDR3 sequences; roughly 42% are singletons and the top ten take about 45%. The length of the CDR3 is 14 residues. V was trimmed by 6 bases and J by 5 bases, leaving 16 bases between them. Germline CDR1 is LNHDA and CDR2 is SQIVND (reference sequence). About this clonotype itself: Its antigen remains unidentified.

The receptor was derived from a human donor in good health (CMV status not recorded). Some clones in this sample may be carry-over from other donors' samples. Source: cultured PBMCs, taken from culture after CMV antigen stimulation. V usage is TRBV19 and J usage is TRBJ1-1, with D hard to call. CDR3 DNA sequence: TGTGCCAGTAGGGGCCTTGGCGACCCGACTGAAGCTTTCTTT. Protein sequence: CASRGLGDPTEAFF.